This T cell receptor beta chain was captured by sequencing in a study of T cell changes during pregnancy in multiple sclerosis. Sequencing was performed with immunoSEQ multiplex PCR; in TCRdb, only in-frame clones are kept and a portion is missing. The table records roughly 69,000 clones, approximately 91% of them present only once. The material sequenced was peripheral blood, taken in the third trimester of pregnancy. This TCR came from a female donor with multiple sclerosis, enrolled in a pregnancy study.

The CDR3 DNA sequence: TGCAGCGTTGATCCAGGGCAGGCAGGGACCCAGTACTTC. Protein product: CSVDPGQAGTQYF. This chain links TRBV29-1 with TRBJ2-5; the D gene is possibly TRBD1 (5 bases). Germline V gene sequence: CDR1 SQVTM, CDR2 ANQGSEA. The V end lost 3 bases, the J end lost 7 bases, and 15 bases lay between the germline ends. The CDR3 spans 13 residues.